This T cell receptor (beta chain) appears in the sequencing data of a study of blood T cells in healthy people across ages. About the study: For every two T cells, template switching captured about one barcoded beta molecule.

Using a J-beta primer mix together with a sample-barcoded 5' primer, a second PCR was run for 7 to 11 cycles. TCRdb fed the 5' RACE reads into MiXCR, producing one record per CDR3 protein. The sample contains 700,000 to 850,000 distinct CDR3 sequences, about 48% of which appear only once. The V gene's germline CDR1 is LGHDT and CDR2 YNNKEL (reference sequence). V lost 1 base to trimming and J lost 8 bases, with 11 bases between them. This CDR3 is 13 amino acids long. This clonotype appeared a few times. Its antigen remains unknown. Researchers report isolating at least 6 million PBMCs per sample. Regarding the study as a whole: Strong correlation existed between TCR beta diversity and naive T cell percentage. CMV status of donors was unknown, possibly confounding expanded clonotype changes.

The specimen sequenced was blood. V is TRBV3-1 and J is TRBJ1-2, with D unresolved. This clonotype originated in a man older than 75 in good health. CDR3 DNA sequence: TGTGCCAGCAGCCAAGTCCGATCCCACGGCTACACCTTC. It translates to CASSQVRSHGYTF. The variable domain in full, with the rest retrieved from reference TRBV3-1 and TRBJ1-2, is DTAVSQTPKYLVTQMGNDKSIKCEQNLGHDTMYWYKQDSKKFLKIMFSYNNKELIINETVPNRFSPKSPDKAHLNLHINSLELGDSAVYFCASSQVRSHGYTFGSGTRLTVV.